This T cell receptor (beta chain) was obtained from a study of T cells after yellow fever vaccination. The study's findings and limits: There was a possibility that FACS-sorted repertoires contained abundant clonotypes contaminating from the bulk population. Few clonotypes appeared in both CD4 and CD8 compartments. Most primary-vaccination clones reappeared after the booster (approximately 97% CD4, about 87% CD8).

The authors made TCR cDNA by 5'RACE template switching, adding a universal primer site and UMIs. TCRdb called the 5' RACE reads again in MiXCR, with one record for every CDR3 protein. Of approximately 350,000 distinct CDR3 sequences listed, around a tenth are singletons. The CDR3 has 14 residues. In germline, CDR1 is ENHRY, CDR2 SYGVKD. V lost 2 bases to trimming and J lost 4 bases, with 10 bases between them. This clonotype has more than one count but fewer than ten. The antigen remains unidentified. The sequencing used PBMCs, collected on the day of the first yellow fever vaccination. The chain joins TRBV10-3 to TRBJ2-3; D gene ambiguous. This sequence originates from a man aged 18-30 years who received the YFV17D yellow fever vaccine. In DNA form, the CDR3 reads TGTGCCATCAGTGAGACGGTTGGGGCAGATACGCAGTATTTT. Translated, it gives CAISETVGADTQYF.